The clone carrying this T cell receptor (beta chain) was seen a few times. Its antigen remains unknown. Germline V gene data show CDR1 as LNHNV and CDR2 as YYDKDF (reference sequence). This CDR3 is built from 15 residues. V was trimmed by 6 bases and J by 0 bases, leaving 11 bases between them. The library attached unique molecular identifiers to individual cDNA molecules. MiXCR, run by TCRdb on the RACE reads, gives a single entry per CDR3 protein. In the table there are about 160,000 distinct CDR3 sequences, around a quarter of which are singletons. This entry is derived from a study of human T cells and chemical hapten exposure. Study in general: Scalp application of diphenylcyclopropenone was performed weekly in patients across the entire roughly 22-week study.

The study's findings and limits: Patch test score tracked positively with PT1 expanded TCR counts.

Time point defined: patch test 3, about 24 weeks after DPC sensitization. As to treatment: therapeutic diphenylcyclopropenone sensitization with weekly scalp DPC. Donation of samples came from alopecia patients who were 18 to 70 years old and suitable for DPC. This receptor was identified in a woman in her late teens or twenties with alopecia areata. Some clones in this sample may be carry-over from other donors' samples. The chain joins TRBV15 to TRBJ2-2, with D possibly being TRBD1 (6 bases). The specimen comprised whole blood, sampled in connection with sensitization to the hapten diphenylcyclopropenone (DPC). The chain's CDR3 is CATRQDSANTGELFF. The CDR3 DNA is TGTGCCACCAGGCAGGACAGCGCGAACACCGGGGAGCTGTTTTTT.